Listed below are T cell receptor beta chains from one sample, sequenced in a study of Graves' ophthalmopathy and Graves' hyperthyroidism. TCRdb re-called the multiplex PCR reads through MiXCR, storing one row per CDR3 protein. The sample includes about 620,000 distinct CDR3 sequences, about a fifth of them seen just once. Sequencing used peripheral blood. All receptors derive from a woman between 18 and 29 years old with stable Graves' hyperthyroidism. Some clones in this sample may be carry-over from other donors' samples. Each CDR3 is given with its conserved first and last residue. Each record gives: clone size, J gene, CDR3 length, D gene, V gene, CDR3 DNA, CDR3 protein. The D gene is left open where the match is weak. The size entry is marked missing in some rows and otherwise reads once, few, many or a size class.

many	TRBJ1-5	13	.	TRBV6-5	TGTGCCAGCAGTTATGTCAACAATCAGCCCCAGCATTTT	CASSYVNNQPQHF
many	TRBJ1-2	11	.	TRBV19	TGTGCCAGTAGTATCTTAGCCCGCTACACCTTC	CASSILARYTF
many	TRBJ1-1	13	.	TRBV2	TGTGCCAGCAGTACAGGGTGGAGCACTGAAGCTTTCTTT	CASSTGWSTEAFF
once	TRBJ2-5	15	TRBD2	TRBV7-9	TGTGCCAGCAGCCCGCCGGGGGAGGGCCGGGAGACCCAGTACTTC	CASSPPGEGRETQYF
.	TRBJ2-7	14	.	TRBV15	TGTGCCACCAGCATCCGGGACGGGTCCTACGAGCAGTACTTC	CATSIRDGSYEQYF
many	TRBJ2-7	15	.	TRBV6-2/TRBV6-3	TGTGCCAGTATTCCAGTCGGGACCCACTCCTACGAGCAGTACTTC	CASIPVGTHSYEQYF
many	TRBJ1-6	15	TRBD1	TRBV6-1	TGTGCCAGCAGTGAAGGAGACAGGGACGGTTCACCCCTCCACTTT	CASSEGDRDGSPLHF
few	TRBJ2-7	14	.	TRBV6-1	TGTGCCAGCAGTGAAGCGGGGGAGTCCTACGAGCAGTACTTC	CASSEAGESYEQYF
.	TRBJ2-2	17	TRBD2	TRBV5-1	TGCGCCAGCAGCTTGGCCAGTAGCGGGAGATACACCGGGGAGCTGTTTTTT	CASSLASSGRYTGELFF
many	TRBJ1-2	15	.	TRBV20-1	TGCAGTGCTAGAGTTATCGGGGTAGGCGGCTATGGCTACACCTTC	CSARVIGVGGYGYTF
.	TRBJ1-3	13	.	TRBV6-1	TGTGCCAGCAGCCCAATGGCTGGAAACACCATATATTTT	CASSPMAGNTIYF
.	TRBJ2-1	17	.	TRBV11-2	TGTGCCAGCAGGTCGGCCTATTCGCAGGGGTCCTACAATGAGCAGTTCTTC	CASRSAYSQGSYNEQFF
many	TRBJ1-2	17	.	TRBV10-3	TGTGCCATCAGTGCCCCCTTGGGGGGGGAGACGAACTATGGCTACACCTTC	CAISAPLGGETNYGYTF
.	TRBJ2-7	16	TRBD1	TRBV6-2/TRBV6-3	TGTGCCAGCAGTTCTGGGGGGGGACAGGGATCCTACGAGCAGTACTTC	CASSSGGGQGSYEQYF
once	TRBJ1-1	14	.	TRBV27	TGTGCCAGCAGTTCCCATAGGATTGACACTGAAGCTTTCTTT	CASSSHRIDTEAFF
many	TRBJ1-2	15	TRBD1	TRBV5-1	TGCGCCAGCAGCTTGGGACAGGGGGTTCCACATGGCTACACCTTC	CASSLGQGVPHGYTF
many	TRBJ2-5	11	.	TRBV11-2	TGTGCCAGCAGCTTAGATCAGACCCAGTACTTC	CASSLDQTQYF
.	TRBJ1-5	13	.	TRBV24-1	TGTGCCACGGGCGATAATAGCAATCAGCCCCAGCATTTT	CATGDNSNQPQHF
.	TRBJ2-4	15	.	TRBV19	TGTGCCAGTCTGAAACGGGAAGGTGCCAAAAACATTCAGTACTTC	CASLKREGAKNIQYF
.	TRBJ1-1	18	.	TRBV15	TGTGCCACCAGCAGAGATATGGGAGGAGGCGCGGGGAACACTGAAGCTTTCTTT	CATSRDMGGGAGNTEAFF
many	TRBJ2-5	11	.	TRBV30	TGTGCCTGGACAGGGTTAGAGACCCAGTACTTC	CAWTGLETQYF
many	TRBJ1-1	14	.	TRBV3-1	TGTGCCAGCAGCCAAGACGGTCTTGGCACTGAAGCTTTCTTT	CASSQDGLGTEAFF
many	TRBJ2-2	16	TRBD2	TRBV11-2	TGTGCCAGCAGCCTTAATAGCGGGTGGAACACCGGGGAGCTGTTTTTT	CASSLNSGWNTGELFF
many	TRBJ2-5	15	TRBD2	TRBV6-5	TGTGCCAGCAGCTCCCGACTAGCGGGGCTGGAGACCCAGTACTTC	CASSSRLAGLETQYF
many	TRBJ1-2	15	.	TRBV5-6	TGTGCCAGCAGCTTGGCCGAGGGGGATGGGGATGGCTACACCTTC	CASSLAEGDGDGYTF
many	TRBJ2-5	14	.	TRBV3-1	TGTGCCAGCAGCCAAGATCAAGGGAGGGAGACCCAGTACTTC	CASSQDQGRETQYF
many	TRBJ2-7	16	TRBD1	TRBV15	TGTGCCACCAGCAGTGGTGACAGGGATCCCCGCTACGAGCAGTACTTC	CATSSGDRDPRYEQYF
.	TRBJ2-2	15	TRBD1	TRBV19	TGTGCCAGTAGTCCTCAGGACAGGGGGACCGGGGAGCTGTTTTTT	CASSPQDRGTGELFF
many	TRBJ1-5	13	.	TRBV19	TGTGCCAGTAGTCCAGCGGGGGGGCAGCCCCAGCATTTT	CASSPAGGQPQHF
many	TRBJ1-1	14	.	TRBV13	TGTGCCAGCAGCCGGTCGGGAGGGGCTAGGGGAGCTTTCTTT	CASSRSGGARGAFF
.	TRBJ2-5	16	.	TRBV6-1	TGTGCCAGCAGTGAAGCAGGGGAAACGTGGGGGGAGACCCAGTACTTC	CASSEAGETWGETQYF
.	TRBJ2-7	15	TRBD1	TRBV28	TGTGCCAGCAGTTTATCCTGGGACAGCTCCTACGAGCAGTACTTC	CASSLSWDSSYEQYF
many	TRBJ2-7	15	.	TRBV5-1	TGCGCCAGCAGCTTGGAAGCGACAGGCTCGTACGAGCAGTACTTC	CASSLEATGSYEQYF
many	TRBJ1-3	16	.	TRBV6-1	TGTGCCAGCAGTGAAGCCCAGGGGTGGTCTGGAAACACCATATATTTT	CASSEAQGWSGNTIYF
many	TRBJ1-5	13	.	TRBV6-1	TGTGCCAGCACCCCCCGCGGGGATCAGCCCCAGCATTTT	CASTPRGDQPQHF
many	TRBJ1-2	15	.	TRBV11-2	TGTGCCAGCAGCTTAAACCGGGACACCTACTATGGCTACACCTTC	CASSLNRDTYYGYTF
.	TRBJ2-7	13	.	TRBV6-5	TGTGCCAGCAGTTACTCAGGCATCGACGAGCAGTACTTC	CASSYSGIDEQYF
many	TRBJ1-6	16	.	TRBV20-1	TGCAGTGCTAGAGCCTCTGGACAGAACTATAATTCACCCCTCCACTTT	CSARASGQNYNSPLHF
many	TRBJ2-5	16	TRBD2	TRBV7-9	TGTGCCAGCAGCTCCCCCTCTAGCGGGAGTGTGGAGACCCAGTACTTC	CASSSPSSGSVETQYF
.	TRBJ1-1	12	TRBD1	TRBV29-1	TGCAGCGTGGGGACAGGGGAGACTGAAGCTTTCTTT	CSVGTGETEAFF
many	TRBJ1-6	17	.	TRBV20-1	TGCAGTGCTAGTGTTCCAGGCGCAAGCTCCTATAATTCACCCCTCCACTTT	CSASVPGASSYNSPLHF
many	TRBJ1-6	14	.	TRBV2	TGTGCCAGCACCTGGGGACAAAAGGAATCACCCCTCCACTTT	CASTWGQKESPLHF
.	TRBJ2-7	19	TRBD2	TRBV5-1	TGCGCCAGCAGCTTGCGGACGGCACAGACTAGCGGGAGTTACTCCGAGCAGTACTTC	CASSLRTAQTSGSYSEQYF
many	TRBJ2-7	15	.	TRBV7-2	TGTGCCAGCAGCGCCTTTAGCGGTGGGACCTACGAGCAGTACTTC	CASSAFSGGTYEQYF
many	TRBJ2-7	16	TRBD2	TRBV4-2	TGTGCCAGCAGCCAAGATTTGGCGGGAGGGAGGTACGAGCAGTACTTC	CASSQDLAGGRYEQYF
few	TRBJ2-7	14	.	TRBV2	TGTGCCAGCAGTGATGGAACAGCGGGCCACGAGCAGTACTTC	CASSDGTAGHEQYF
many	TRBJ2-5	14	.	TRBV7-3	TGTGCCAGCAGCTTAAACGGGGGACAAGAGACCCAGTACTTC	CASSLNGGQETQYF
.	TRBJ1-6	13	TRBD1	TRBV2	TGTGCCAGCATAAGGACAGGGGATTCACCCCTCCACTTT	CASIRTGDSPLHF